This T cell receptor (beta chain) emerged from a study of T-cell memory formation after mild COVID-19 (dated by TCRdb to the early 2020s). General notes on the study: TCR sequence clusters from the two donors were largely donor specific. In a couple of donors, T-cell clones that expanded and contracted after mild COVID-19 were followed by sequencing TCRalpha and TCRbeta repertoires longitudinally. The cohort was made up of two young adult volunteers, one female and one male, who were previously healthy. On the study overall, not on this receptor specifically: Contracting CD4+ clones were found mainly in CM and EM memory subsets, while CD8+ clones were enriched in EMRA. Clones contracting from day 15 to 85 had balanced CD4/CD8 phenotypes, while a second wave expanding from day 15 to 37 was biased towards CD4+. SARS-CoV-2 specificity was not confirmed for the second-wave clones peaking on day 37. Only two mild cases were covered in the study, and larger cohorts including severe cases with pre-infection samples were considered necessary. Some responding clones were detected in pre-infection memory, which suggested that pre-existing cross-reactive memory T cells had joined the SARS-CoV-2 response.

Ficoll-Paque density gradient centrifugation was used to isolate PBMCs. The germline V gene yields SGDLS for CDR1 and YYNGEE for CDR2. V is clipped by 0 bases and J by 4 bases, and the sequence between their germline boundaries is 17 bases long. Taken from cysteine to phenylalanine, the CDR3 has 16 residues. Just CDR3 DNA is preserved here, 48 bases in frame from base 1. In regard to this clonotype: No antigen is known for it. Qualities for individual bases were not recorded, and no much larger clone is one base off.

The run used an Illumina NovaSeq 6000. TCRalpha and TCRbeta cDNA libraries were built by 5'RACE with constant-segment primers, adding sample barcodes and unique molecular identifiers. RNA was extracted from every sample with Trizol reagent. Libraries were amplified in two PCR steps, with a second sample barcode and Illumina TruSeq adapters added in the second step. Sequencing of libraries was performed on an Illumina NovaSeq with 2 x 150 bp paired-end reads. Per the original workflow: Reads were demultiplexed and collapsed into UMI-guided consensus sequences with migec v1.2.7. Using mixcr v2.1.11, UMI consensuses were aligned to TRA and TRB V and J templates and then assembled into clonotypes. A clonotype was counted as expanded or contracted only when both edgeR and NoisET called the clonotype significant, with the noise models trained on biological replicates. For edgeR calls, the thresholds were a false discovery rate-adjusted p below 0.01 and a log2 fold-change of 1. As an exploratory analysis of dynamics, max-normalized trajectories of the 1000 most abundant clonotypes were examined by PCA with hierarchical clustering. Each responding clone was given a CD4 or CD8 phenotype based on the CD4+ and CD8+ repertoires, which had been sequenced separately. TCRdb's own reprocessing of the public reads used fastp at Q25 and MiXCR and kept productive beta chains. Here each entry gathers all rows of one CDR3 protein and keeps the most common genes and DNA. The V and J calls and clone size are TCRdb's, not the authors'. The sample table holds 550,000 to 600,000 distinct CDR3 sequences, of which 17% were seen once. The ten largest clones add up to roughly 7.7% of the sample.

This chain is built from TRBV9 and TRBJ2-7, with the D gene not confidently named. Material: PBMCs or a T cell subset sorted from them (not recorded which). The source of this sequence is an adult woman who had mild COVID-19 (a few samples of this study predate the infection). The sample titles of this study are shuffled in the database, so cell type and time point are left out; the donor was told from shared clones. This receptor has the CDR3 CASSVASGVSEYEQYF. At the DNA level, the sequence is TGTGCCAGCAGCGTAGCGTCGGGTGTATCGGAGTACGAGCAGTACTTC.